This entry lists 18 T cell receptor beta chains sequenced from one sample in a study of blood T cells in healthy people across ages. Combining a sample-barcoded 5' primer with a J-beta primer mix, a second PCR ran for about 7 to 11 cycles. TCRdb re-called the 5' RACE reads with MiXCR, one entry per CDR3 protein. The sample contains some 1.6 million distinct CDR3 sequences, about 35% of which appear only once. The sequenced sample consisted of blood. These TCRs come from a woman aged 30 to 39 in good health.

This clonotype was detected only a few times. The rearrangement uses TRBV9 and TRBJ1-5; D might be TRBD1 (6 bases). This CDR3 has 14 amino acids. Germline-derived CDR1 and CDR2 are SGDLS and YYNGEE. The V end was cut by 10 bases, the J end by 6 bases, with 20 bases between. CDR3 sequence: CAPTRTAFFQPQHF. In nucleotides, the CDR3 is TGTGCCCCAACAAGGACAGCCTTTTTTCAGCCCCAGCATTTT.

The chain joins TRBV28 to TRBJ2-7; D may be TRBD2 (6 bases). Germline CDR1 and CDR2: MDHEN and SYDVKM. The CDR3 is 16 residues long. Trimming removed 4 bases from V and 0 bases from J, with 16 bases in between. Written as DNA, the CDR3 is TGTGCCAGCAGTTCCTCCCTAGCGCGACGCTCCTACGAGCAGTACTTC. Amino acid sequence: CASSSSLARRSYEQYF.

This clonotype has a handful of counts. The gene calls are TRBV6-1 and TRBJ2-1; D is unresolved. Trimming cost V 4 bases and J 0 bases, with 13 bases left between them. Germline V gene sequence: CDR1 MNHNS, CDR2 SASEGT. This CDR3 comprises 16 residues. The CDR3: CASSATPASSYNEQFF. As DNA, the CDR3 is TGTGCCAGCAGTGCGACTCCAGCCAGCTCCTACAATGAGCAGTTCTTC.

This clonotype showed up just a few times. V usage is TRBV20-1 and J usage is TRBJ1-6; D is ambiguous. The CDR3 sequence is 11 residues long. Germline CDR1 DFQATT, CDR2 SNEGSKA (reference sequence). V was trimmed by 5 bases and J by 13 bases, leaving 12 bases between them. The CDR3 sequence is CSASLGGPLHF. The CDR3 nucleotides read TGCAGTGCTTCATTAGGTGGTCCCCTCCACTTT.

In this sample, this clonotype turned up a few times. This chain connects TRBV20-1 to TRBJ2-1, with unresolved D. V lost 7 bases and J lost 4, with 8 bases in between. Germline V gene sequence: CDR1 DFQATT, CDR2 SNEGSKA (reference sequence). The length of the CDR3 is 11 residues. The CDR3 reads CSVLAYNEQFF. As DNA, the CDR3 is TGCAGTGTTCTCGCGTACAATGAGCAGTTCTTC.

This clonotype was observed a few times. The CDR3 DNA sequence: TGTGCCAGCAGTCGGTATGACGTGCAGTTCTTC. This translates into CASSRYDVQFF. The rearrangement links TRBV6-1 to TRBJ2-1; D uncertain. This CDR3 has 11 amino acids. CDR1 and CDR2 (germline): MNHNS, SASEGT. V was shortened by 5 bases and J by 12 bases, with 11 bases between the two germline ends.

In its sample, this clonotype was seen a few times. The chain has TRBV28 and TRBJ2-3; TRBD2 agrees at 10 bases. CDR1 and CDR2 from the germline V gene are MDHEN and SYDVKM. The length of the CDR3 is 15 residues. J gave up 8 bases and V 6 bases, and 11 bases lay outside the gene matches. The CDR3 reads CASSILAGVVATQYF. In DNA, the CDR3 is TGTGCCAGCAGCATCCTAGCGGGAGTTGTGGCTACGCAGTATTTT. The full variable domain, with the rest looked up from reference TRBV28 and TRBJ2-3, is DVKVTQSSRYLVKRTGEKVFLECVQDMDHENMFWYRQDPGLGLRLIYFSYDVKMKEKGDIPEGYSVSREKKERFSLILESASTNQTSMYLCASSILAGVVATQYFGPGTRLTVL.

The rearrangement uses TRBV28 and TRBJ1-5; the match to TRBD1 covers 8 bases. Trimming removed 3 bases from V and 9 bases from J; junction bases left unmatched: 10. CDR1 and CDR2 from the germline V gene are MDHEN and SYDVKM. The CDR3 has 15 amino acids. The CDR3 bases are TGTGCCAGCAGTTTGCCGGGACAGGTAAAAGCGCCCCAGCATTTT. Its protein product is CASSLPGQVKAPQHF. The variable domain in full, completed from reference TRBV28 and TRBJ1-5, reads DVKVTQSSRYLVKRTGEKVFLECVQDMDHENMFWYRQDPGLGLRLIYFSYDVKMKEKGDIPEGYSVSREKKERFSLILESASTNQTSMYLCASSLPGQVKAPQHFGDGTRLSIL.

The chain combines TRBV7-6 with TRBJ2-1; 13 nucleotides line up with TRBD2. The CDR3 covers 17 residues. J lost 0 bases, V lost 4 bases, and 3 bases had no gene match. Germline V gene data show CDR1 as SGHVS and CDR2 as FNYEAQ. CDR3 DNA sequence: TGTGCCAGCAGCTACGGACTAGCGGGGGTCTCCTACAATGAGCAGTTCTTC. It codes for CASSYGLAGVSYNEQFF.

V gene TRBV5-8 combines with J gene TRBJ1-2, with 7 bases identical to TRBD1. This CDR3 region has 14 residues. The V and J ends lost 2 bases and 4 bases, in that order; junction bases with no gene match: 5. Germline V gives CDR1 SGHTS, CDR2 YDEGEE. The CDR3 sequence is CASSFGRGAYGYTF. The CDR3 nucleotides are TGTGCCAGCAGCTTCGGCAGGGGGGCCTATGGCTACACCTTC.

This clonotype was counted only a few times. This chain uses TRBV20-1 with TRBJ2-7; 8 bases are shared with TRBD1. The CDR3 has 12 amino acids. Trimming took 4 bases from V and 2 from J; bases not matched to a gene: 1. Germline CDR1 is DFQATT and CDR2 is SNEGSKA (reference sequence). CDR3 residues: CSAIQGAYEQYF. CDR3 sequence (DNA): TGCAGTGCTATACAGGGGGCCTACGAGCAGTACTTC.

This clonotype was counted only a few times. DNA for the CDR3: TGTGCCAGCAGCTTCCTAAGTTTGACTAGCGGCGAACCTTACGAGCAGTACTTC. Translating it yields CASSFLSLTSGEPYEQYF. V is TRBV7-9 and J is TRBJ2-7; 9 bases are shared with TRBD2. Germline CDR1 is SEHNR and CDR2 is FQNEAQ (reference sequence). V lost 3 bases and J lost 4; bases outside the gene matches: 16. CDR3 length: 18 amino acids.

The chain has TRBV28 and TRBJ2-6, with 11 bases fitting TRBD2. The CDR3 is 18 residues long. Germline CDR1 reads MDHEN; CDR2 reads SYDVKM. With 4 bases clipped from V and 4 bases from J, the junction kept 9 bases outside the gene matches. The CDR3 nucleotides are TGTGCCAGCAGTTACGCGGGACTAGCGGCGGGAGGGGCCAACGTCCTGACTTTC. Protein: CASSYAGLAAGGANVLTF. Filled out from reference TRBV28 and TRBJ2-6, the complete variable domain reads DVKVTQSSRYLVKRTGEKVFLECVQDMDHENMFWYRQDPGLGLRLIYFSYDVKMKEKGDIPEGYSVSREKKERFSLILESASTNQTSMYLCASSYAGLAAGGANVLTFGAGSRLTVL.

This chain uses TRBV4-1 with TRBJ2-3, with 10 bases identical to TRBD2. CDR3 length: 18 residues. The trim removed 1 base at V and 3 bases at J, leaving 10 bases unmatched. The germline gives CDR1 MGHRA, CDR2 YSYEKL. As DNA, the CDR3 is TGCGCCAGCAGCCAAGGTAGGACGCTAGCGGGAGCGACAGATACGCAGTATTTT. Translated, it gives CASSQGRTLAGATDTQYF.

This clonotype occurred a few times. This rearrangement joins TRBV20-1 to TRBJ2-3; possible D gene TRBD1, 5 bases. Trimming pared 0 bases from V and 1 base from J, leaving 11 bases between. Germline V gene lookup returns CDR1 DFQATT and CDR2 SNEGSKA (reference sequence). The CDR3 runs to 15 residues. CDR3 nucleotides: TGCAGTGCTAGAGACGTAGGACATGGCACAGATACGCAGTATTTT. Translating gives CSARDVGHGTDTQYF.

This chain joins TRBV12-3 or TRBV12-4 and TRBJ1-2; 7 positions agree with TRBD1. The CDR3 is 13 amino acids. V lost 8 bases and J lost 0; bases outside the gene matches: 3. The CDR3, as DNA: TGTGCCAGCGGGACAGCCCCTAACTATGGCTACACCTTC. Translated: CASGTAPNYGYTF.

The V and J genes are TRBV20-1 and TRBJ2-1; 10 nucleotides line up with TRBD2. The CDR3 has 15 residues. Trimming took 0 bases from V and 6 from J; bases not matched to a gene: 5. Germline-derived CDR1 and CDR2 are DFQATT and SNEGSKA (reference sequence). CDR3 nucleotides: TGCAGTGCTAGAGATTCGGCTAGCGGGGGCAATGAGCAGTTCTTC. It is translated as CSARDSASGGNEQFF.

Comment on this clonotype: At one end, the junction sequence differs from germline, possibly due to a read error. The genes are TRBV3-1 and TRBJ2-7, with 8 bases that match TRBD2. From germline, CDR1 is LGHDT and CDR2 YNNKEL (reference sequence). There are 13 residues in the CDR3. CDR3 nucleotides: TGTGGCAGCAGCCGACCGGGGGGGTACGAGCAGTACTTC. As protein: CGSSRPGGYEQYF.